This is a list of T cell receptor beta chains from one sample in a study of beta chain features in type 1 diabetes. TCRdb's copy holds only in-frame clones and misses some; the assay was immunoSEQ multiplex PCR. The sample yields more than 250,000 clones, about 13% seen once. Sequences were obtained from naive CD4+ T cells from blood. The origin of the receptors is a man aged 25 to 45 with type 1 diabetes. The CDR3 runs from the conserved cysteine through the conserved F or W. A D gene is named only where the DNA matches it firmly. Clone size is not always given. Where it is, it says once, few, many or a class for expanded clones.

clone_size	d_call	v_call	j_call	cdr3_aa	cdr3_nt
few	.	TRBV25-1	TRBJ2-7	CASSETGVVNEQYF	TGTGCCAGCAGTGAAACTGGTGTTGTGAACGAGCAGTACTTC
few	.	TRBV28	TRBJ2-1	CASSLFGRQIIRSYNEQFF	TGTGCCAGCAGTTTATTCGGTCGACAGATAATACGCTCCTACAATGAGCAGTTCTTC
few	.	TRBV7-9	TRBJ1-1	CASSPTGNTEAFF	TGTGCCAGCAGCCCGACAGGGAACACTGAAGCTTTCTTT
.	TRBD2	TRBV28	TRBJ2-1	CASSEHSGRKSEQFF	TGTGCCAGCAGCGAACATAGCGGGAGGAAATCTGAGCAGTTCTTC
.	TRBD2	TRBV5-6	TRBJ2-2	CASSGGGTGELFF	TGTGCCAGCAGCGGGGGGGGCACCGGGGAGCTGTTTTTT
few	.	TRBV27	TRBJ2-5	CASSSVGQGQETQYF	TGTGCCAGCAGTTCCGTCGGGCAGGGACAAGAGACCCAGTACTTC
few	.	TRBV6-5	TRBJ1-5	CASSYSPGGDQPQHF	TGTGCCAGCAGTTACTCGCCAGGAGGCGATCAGCCCCAGCATTTT
few	.	TRBV27	TRBJ2-6	CASSLYRPNSGANVLTF	TGTGCCAGCAGTTTGTACAGGCCCAACTCTGGGGCCAACGTCCTGACTTTC
.	.	TRBV29-1	TRBJ1-4	CSVEVSGNEKLFF	TGCAGCGTTGAAGTCTCGGGAAATGAAAAACTGTTTTTT
.	.	TRBV4-3	TRBJ2-5	CASSPGSGINQETQYF	TGCGCCAGCAGCCCCGGCTCAGGAATAAACCAAGAGACCCAGTACTTC
few	.	TRBV7-8	TRBJ2-1	CASASGTYNEQFF	TGTGCCAGCGCAAGCGGAACCTACAATGAGCAGTTCTTC
few	.	TRBV29-1	TRBJ2-3	CSVPDRVQTDTQYF	TGCAGCGTCCCGGACAGAGTTCAAACAGATACGCAGTATTTT
few	TRBD1	TRBV18	TRBJ1-1	CASSPPQGGAEAFF	TGTGCCAGCTCACCACCTCAGGGGGGCGCTGAAGCTTTCTTT
.	TRBD1	TRBV28	TRBJ2-7	CASSSPGQGVYEQYF	TGTGCCAGCAGTTCCCCGGGACAGGGGGTTTACGAGCAGTACTTC
few	TRBD2	TRBV27	TRBJ2-4	CASGSGIAKNIQYF	TGTGCCAGCGGTAGCGGGATCGCCAAAAACATTCAGTACTTC
.	.	TRBV28	TRBJ1-5	CASNEGYNQPQHF	TGTGCCAGCAACGAGGGTTACAATCAGCCCCAGCATTTT
.	.	TRBV9	TRBJ2-3	CASSVPSGDTQYF	TGTGCCAGCAGCGTCCCCTCGGGAGATACGCAGTATTTT
few	TRBD1	TRBV9	TRBJ2-5	CASSAWTGPRETQYF	TGTGCCAGCAGCGCCTGGACAGGCCCACGAGAGACCCAGTACTTC
few	.	TRBV29-1	TRBJ2-3	CSVDLGLSTDTQYF	TGCAGCGTTGACCTGGGGCTCTCCACAGATACGCAGTATTTT
once	TRBD1	TRBV7-2	TRBJ2-1	CASSLGTGGLDEQFF	TGTGCCAGCAGCTTAGGGACAGGGGGCTTAGATGAGCAGTTCTTC
.	.	TRBV6-5	TRBJ2-7	CASSYNRRQSGYEQYF	TGTGCCAGCAGTTACAATAGAAGACAGTCGGGTTACGAGCAGTACTTC
few	.	TRBV7-3	TRBJ1-1	CASSYGQNTEAFF	TGTGCCAGCAGCTACGGACAAAACACTGAAGCTTTCTTT